This T cell receptor beta chain was retrieved from a study (dated by TCRdb to the early 2020s). Broad study findings and their caveats: According to the authors, more investigation is needed, including longitudinal sampling and evaluation of a control group.

The V and J ends are trimmed by 7 bases and 2 bases, leaving 9 bases between them. The CDR3 contains 13 residues, cysteine and phenylalanine counted. Of the read, only the CDR3 DNA is kept; its 39 bases are in frame from base 1. TCR beta chain repertoires were profiled by survey-level sequencing on the immunoSEQ platform. Per the source publication's procedure: CDR3 amino acid length spectratypes and V-J pairing frequencies were compared, and repertoire diversity was measured with the inverse Simpson index. Clonotypes specific to SARS-CoV-2, CMV, influenza A and EBV were annotated by matching TCR beta CDR3 sequences against VDJdb. As stored in TCRdb, this immuneACCESS dataset retains in-frame rearrangements with V and J assigned. A fraction of the clones does not appear; measured against another copy, unresolved V genes explain less than half of the discrepancy, and the remainder lacks a known reason. From that table come the V and J calls and clone size; the DNA was used to work out D and trimming. The sample data list around 50,000 clones, and about 92% of these were observed just once. In total, the top ten clones hold roughly 10% of the sample.

Worth noting for this clone: Which antigen it targets is not known. Per-base quality was not reported, and no clone a single base away is much larger than it.

PBMCs were isolated from peripheral blood, and TCR beta sequencing was performed on genomic DNA from unsorted PBMCs. The sequence links TRBV12-3 or TRBV12-4 to TRBJ1-5; no confident D gene assignment can be made. The receptor's source is a man aged 40-55 years with rheumatoid arthritis. Sequences were obtained from PBMCs. CDR3 reads: CASTNWRNQPQHF. The DNA sequence reads TGTGCCAGCACCAACTGGCGCAATCAGCCCCAGCATTTT.